This T cell receptor beta chain was observed in a study of identical twins (TCRdb year 2016). Concerning the study at large: To test whether fetal clonotypes persist, this study deep-sequenced TCR alpha and beta repertoires from monozygotic twins, from unrelated adults of various ages, and from cord blood. To rule out contamination, the twin experiments were replicated at different times with different library preparation protocols. On the study overall, not on this receptor specifically: Excess twin sharing in beta out-of-frame sequences was weaker because fewer shared sequences lowered the signal-to-noise ratio. Compared with coincidental sharing between unrelated individuals, out-of-frame TCR alpha sequences shared between twins showed an excess of sequences with low generation probability. Zero-insertion analyses could be partly confounded by invariant T cells such as MAIT and iNKT, though diverse VJ usage argued against such confounding for most clonotypes. Because the same donors could not be followed over many years, conclusions were based on cross-sectional statistical analysis. In monozygotic twins, out-of-frame TCR alpha sharing was systematically underestimated by recombination models, although the models agreed with sharing between unrelated individuals. Fewer insertions were carried by abundant cord blood beta clonotypes; a weaker similar trend was observed in young adult naive repertoires, while no such trend was observed in memory repertoires.

Library preparation was by 5' RACE. Sequenced on an Illumina HiSeq 2000. A universal primer binding site was introduced by template switching, and a unique molecular identifier was present in the final cDNA, enabling accurate counting of TCR cDNA molecules. Specific primers in the conserved constant-segment region were used to synthesize first-strand cDNA for TCR alpha and beta chains. To control for contamination, each cDNA library was double barcoded with a SMART-Mk sample barcode plus Illumina barcodes. TruSeq adapter sequences, together with Illumina sample barcodes, were added in two successive PCR steps. The Illumina HiSeq platform was used with custom primers to sequence TCR alpha and beta cDNA libraries. Under the source paper's analysis protocol: Raw reads were processed with MiGEC to extract unique molecular identifiers, and MiXCR was used to determine CDR3 positions. Recombination models were inferred per individual with the repgenHMM and IGoR tools using an EM algorithm. Shared clonotypes were analyzed with the tcR package in R, and sharing was normalized by the product of cloneset sizes. Out-of-frame nonproductive sequences were analyzed to study raw recombination free of thymic and clonal selection effects. TCRdb's own reprocessing of the public reads used fastp at Q25 and MiXCR and kept productive beta chains. All rows with the same CDR3 protein become a single entry with the most common DNA and genes. What appears here as the V and J calls and clone size reflects TCRdb's work, not the paper's. For this sample the table gives 450,000 to 650,000 distinct CDR3 sequences, of which nearly 15% were detected only once. The ten most abundant clones make up roughly 0.43% of the sample.

This clonotype was seen a few times. No antigen is known for it. No base quality values were provided; no much bigger clone lies one nucleotide off. Every donor in the study was a healthy Caucasian. Three pairs of female monozygotic twins, all aged roughly 18 to 29 years, made up the twin cohort. Positive isolation kits from Invitrogen were used to isolate CD4+ and CD8+ T cell populations. From cysteine to phenylalanine, the CDR3 is 14 amino acids long. The only DNA kept is the CDR3, 42 bases in frame from the first base. Per the germline V gene (reference sequence), DFQATT is the CDR1 and SNEGSKA is the CDR2. V loses 6 bases at its end and J loses 4 bases; junction bases beyond the gene matches: 9. Separately, the same data were catalogued under a study of yellow fever vaccine responses in identical twins. The second study reports: According to the authors, the vaccine-induced T cell response in identical twins seemed to be partly convergent and partly specific to each individual. Focusing on identical twins, the study followed the T cell clones that responded to the vaccine, and did so with precision.

The sample comprised CD4+ T cells sorted from blood. The chain couples TRBV20-1 to TRBJ2-1; 7 bases in the junction line up with TRBD2. The sequence derives from a woman aged 18-30 years in good health. The CDR3 corresponds to CSAPGRGNYNEQFF. The sequence in DNA is TGCAGTGCCCCGGGGCGGGGGAATTACAATGAGCAGTTCTTC.